This TCR beta chain emerged from a study of blood T cell repertoires in COVID-19. This CDR3 spans 13 amino acids. Germline V CDR1 and CDR2: MNHEY, SVGAGI. With V trimmed by 5 bases and J by 6 bases, 5 bases remained unmatched. The table came from immunoSEQ multiplex PCR; TCRdb's copy has only in-frame clones and leaves some out. The sample records some 61,000 clones, roughly 88% being singletons. The TCR comes from a man younger than 45 with acute or convalescent COVID-19. The chain uses TRBV6-5 and TRBJ2-7; 9 bases are a match to TRBD1. Sequencing was carried out using peripheral blood. Here the CDR3 DNA reads TGTGCCAGCAGTACCGACAGGGGGAGCGAGCAGTACTTC. It yields the protein CASSTDRGSEQYF.